This TCR beta chain emerged from a study of T cell responses to AZD1222 COVID-19 vaccine. Study-wide findings and caveats: Spike was spanned by vaccine-associated CD4 TCRs, with dominance at 160-218 and 743-854. Repertoire sampling occurred only after the peak T cell response. Donors, mostly white British, included more females; clonal diversity was possibly underestimated. Recipients of two AZD1222 doses showed rising Spike-specific TCR breadth and depth.

Clones were sequenced by immunoSEQ multiplex PCR, and TCRdb holds only the in-frame ones, with some missing. Of about 120,000 clones listed, 86% are singletons. The J segment lost 3 bases and the V segment lost 3 bases, leaving 4 bases of the junction unmatched. Germline CDR1 reads SGHTA; CDR2 reads FQGNSA. This CDR3 contains 16 residues. About this clone itself: Its target is not known.

The TCR comes from an adult in good health. The chain is built from TRBV7-2 and TRBJ2-1; 11 nucleotides line up with TRBD2. Source: peripheral blood, taken on day 0 of AZD1222 vaccination. CDR3 bases: TGTGCCAGCAGCTTTCTAGCGGGGGGAAACTACAATGAGCAGTTCTTC. Residues: CASSFLAGGNYNEQFF.